The present TCR beta chain was sequenced within a study of blood T cell repertoires in COVID-19. Study-level information: PBMCs, B-cell-depleted T cells, or T cells were the source of the cDNA or gDNA that made up the material.

Sequenced by immunoSEQ multiplex PCR; TCRdb stores in-frame clones only, minus some. Here the sample spans about 130,000 clones, around 85% being singletons. V lost 5 bases, J lost 0 bases, and 2 bases stayed unmatched. Looked up from germline, CDR1 is MDHEN and CDR2 is SYDVKM. The CDR3 is 14 residues long. A note on this clone: The sample holds other DNA sequences that translate to the same CDR3.

The specimen sequenced was peripheral blood. The sequence came from a man aged 25 to 40 with COVID-19, enrolled during active disease. V gene TRBV28 combines with J gene TRBJ2-7; 9 nucleotides align to TRBD1. Here the CDR3 reads CASSPGQGSYEQYF. Written as DNA, the CDR3 is TGTGCCAGCAGTCCGGGACAGGGCTCCTACGAGCAGTACTTC. The full variable domain, rest sourced from reference TRBV28 and TRBJ2-7, is DVKVTQSSRYLVKRTGEKVFLECVQDMDHENMFWYRQDPGLGLRLIYFSYDVKMKEKGDIPEGYSVSREKKERFSLILESASTNQTSMYLCASSPGQGSYEQYFGPGTRLTVT.